Each of the 19 T cell receptor beta chains below was sequenced from the same sample in a study of blood T cells in healthy people across ages (dated by TCRdb to 2014 to 2015). Library creation used 5' RACE. TCRdb shows the sequencer as Illumina HiSeq 2500. The second PCR ran for about 7 to 11 cycles and used a J-beta primer mix along with a sample-barcoded 5' primer. TCRdb applied fastp at Q25 and MiXCR to the public reads, then kept only in-frame beta chains. All rows with the same CDR3 protein become a single entry with the most common DNA and genes. Across this sample there are about 810,000 distinct CDR3 sequences, with roughly 35% seen only once. Together, the top ten hold 10% to 15% of the sample. Material for sequencing was blood. These receptors were taken from a man aged 18 to 35 in good health.

The genes are TRBV24-1 and TRBJ2-3; D gene unclear. Germline lookup yields CDR1 KGHDR and CDR2 SFDVKD. The CDR3 totals 14 residues. V was clipped by 4 bases and J by 3 bases, with 10 bases between them. As DNA, the CDR3 is TGTGCCACCAGTGAGACACTCGTGACAGATACGCAGTATTTT. As protein: CATSETLVTDTQYF.

This chain joins TRBV12-3 or TRBV12-4 and TRBJ2-7; 8 bases align to TRBD2. The J segment lost 7 bases and the V segment lost 0 bases, leaving 5 bases of the junction unmatched. The length of the CDR3 is 14 residues. DNA of the CDR3: TGTGCCAGCAGTTTAGCGGGGCAGCGGGGGGAGCAGTACTTC. It encodes CASSLAGQRGEQYF.

This clonotype occurred a few times. The V and J genes are TRBV7-9 and TRBJ2-7; D is possibly TRBD1 (5 bases). V was clipped by 2 bases and J by 4 bases, with 9 bases between them. In germline, CDR1 is SEHNR, CDR2 FQNEAQ (reference sequence). The CDR3 is made up of 13 amino acids. The CDR3 DNA reads TGTGCCAGCAGCTTAAGTAAGGGGTACGAGCAGTACTTC. Amino acid sequence: CASSLSKGYEQYF.

This chain connects TRBV2 to TRBJ1-1; D gene ambiguous. Germline CDR1 is SNHLY and CDR2 is FYNNEI. Trimming removed 0 bases at V and 8 bases at J, with 19 bases between. The CDR3 runs 16 residues. The CDR3, as DNA: TGTGCCAGCAGTGAAGCCGAACCCAGCCCGGGTTTGGAAGCTTTCTTT. Its translation is CASSEAEPSPGLEAFF.

This clonotype was observed a few times. The rearrangement links TRBV20-1 to TRBJ1-1; perhaps TRBD1 as D (6 bases). V was pared by 0 bases and J by 4 bases, with 18 bases between. Germline V gives CDR1 DFQATT, CDR2 SNEGSKA (reference sequence). The CDR3 spans 16 residues. The chain's CDR3 is CSARDGGGPSATEAFF. The CDR3 DNA sequence: TGCAGTGCTAGAGATGGGGGGGGCCCCAGCGCCACTGAAGCTTTCTTT.

This clonotype was detected a few times. This sequence joins TRBV6-2 or TRBV6-3 and TRBJ2-4, with 7 positions matching TRBD1. Judging by the DNA end, TRBJ2-7 fits better; the J call may be wrong. Germline lookup yields CDR1 MNHEY and CDR2 SVGEGT. This CDR3 comprises 13 residues. DNA of the CDR3: TGTGCCAGCAGTGACCAGGGGGTGGACGAGCAGTACTTC. Translated, it gives CASSDQGVDEQYF.

J is TRBJ2-5 and V is TRBV5-6; possibly TRBD1 for D (6 bases). The length of the CDR3 is 16 residues. In germline, CDR1 is SGHDT, CDR2 YYEEEE. Between the trimmed V and J ends, which lost 1 base and 11 bases, there was a span of 24 bases. Here the CDR3 reads CASSLLGLASEGEQYF. CDR3 DNA: TGTGCCAGCAGCTTGTTGGGGCTAGCTTCCGAGGGGGAGCAGTACTTC.

V usage is TRBV20-1 and J usage is TRBJ2-7; 10 positions agree with TRBD2. TRBJ2-5 explains the end of the DNA better; the J call may be wrong. The CDR3 totals 14 residues. Germline V gene sequence: CDR1 DFQATT, CDR2 SNEGSKA (reference sequence). This CDR3 is CSAPRLAGVETQYF. The CDR3 region has the DNA TGCAGTGCTCCCCGGCTAGCGGGAGTTGAGACCCAGTACTTC.

There are a few counts of this clonotype. The rearrangement links TRBV6-2 or TRBV6-3 to TRBJ1-5; 7 bases are a match to TRBD1. The ends lost 6 bases at V and 1 base at J; junction bases unmatched: 6. Germline V gives CDR1 MNHEY, CDR2 SVGEGT. The CDR3 is 15 amino acids. CDR3 sequence reads: CASRTGAASNQPQHF. The CDR3 DNA is TGTGCCAGCAGAACAGGGGCCGCCAGCAATCAGCCCCAGCATTTT.

This clonotype occurred a few times. The chain is built from TRBV12-3 or TRBV12-4 and TRBJ1-2; D gene unclear. The CDR3 length is 15 residues. Trimming removed 6 bases from V and 4 bases from J, with 18 bases in between. CDR3 region: CASSQWGDGSYGYTF. The CDR3 bases are TGTGCCAGCAGCCAATGGGGTGATGGATCCTATGGCTACACCTTC.

V gene TRBV20-1 combines with J gene TRBJ1-2, with a tentative D call TRBD1 (6 bases). Germline CDR1 is DFQATT and CDR2 is SNEGSKA (reference sequence). CDR3 size: 14 residues. Between the trimmed V and J ends, which lost 5 bases and 4 bases, there was a span of 17 bases. In DNA, the CDR3 is TGCAGTGCTGGTCAGGGGCGATTACTCTATGGCTACACCTTC. Translation: CSAGQGRLLYGYTF.

The chain links TRBV20-1 to TRBJ2-1; 9 positions agree with TRBD2. This CDR3 spans 13 amino acids. Trimming cost V 5 bases and J 4 bases; bases outside gene matches: 3. Germline lookup yields CDR1 DFQATT and CDR2 SNEGSKA (reference sequence). The CDR3 region has the DNA TGCAGTGCTGTCCTAGCGGGGTACAATGAGCAGTTCTTC. This encodes CSAVLAGYNEQFF.

This chain links TRBV20-1 with TRBJ2-4, with 12 bases that match TRBD2. The end of the DNA aligns better with TRBJ2-5, so the J call may be wrong. Germline CDR1 and CDR2: DFQATT and SNEGSKA (reference sequence). This CDR3 has 16 amino acids. The CDR3 reads CSATPLLAGGQETQYF. CDR3 DNA: TGCAGTGCTACCCCTCTACTAGCGGGGGGCCAAGAGACCCAGTACTTC.

This chain joins TRBV6-5 and TRBJ2-7, with D possibly TRBD2 on 6 matching bases. This CDR3 has 15 residues. Between the trimmed V and J ends, which lost 2 bases and 6 bases, there was a span of 17 bases. CDR1 MNHEY and CDR2 SVGAGI come from the germline V gene. The CDR3 loop is CASSYGPRGYSEQYF. CDR3 DNA sequence: TGTGCCAGCAGTTACGGACCTCGGGGGTACTCCGAGCAGTACTTC.

This clonotype came up a few times. J is TRBJ2-2 and V is TRBV20-1, with D uncertain. The CDR3 length is 13 residues. Germline V lookup: CDR1 DFQATT, CDR2 SNEGSKA (reference sequence). CDR3 nucleotide sequence: TGCAGCATAGGTGGGATGGGAACCGGGGAGCTGTTTTTT. Translated, it gives CSIGGMGTGELFF.

This clonotype has a handful of counts. CDR3 nucleotides: TGTGCCAGCTCACCACCACGACAGGGATTCCAGGATCAGCCCCAGCATTTT. It specifies CASSPPRQGFQDQPQHF. This chain joins TRBV18 and TRBJ1-5; the match to TRBD1 covers 7 bases. Germline CDR1 KGHSH, CDR2 LQKENI. The CDR3 has 17 amino acids. V was pared by 0 bases and J by 5 bases, with 10 bases of the junction left unmatched.

About this clonotype itself: Mismatch with germline at one junction end may stem from a read error. The chain couples TRBV7-7 to TRBJ2-7, with 12 nucleotides matching TRBD2. The CDR3 has 15 amino acids. The germline V gene encodes CDR1 SSHAT and CDR2 FNYEAQ (reference sequence). This CDR3 is CASSPTSGGTNEQYF. CDR3 DNA: TGTGCTAGCAGCCCAACTAGCGGGGGGACCAATGAGCAGTACTTC.

The V call is TRBV7-2, the J call TRBJ2-1; 9 bases match TRBD2. The germline V gene has CDR1 SGHTA and CDR2 FQGNSA. The CDR3 totals 15 residues. V was pared by 5 bases and J by 1 base, with 3 bases of the junction left unmatched. CDR3 nucleotide sequence: TGTGCCAGCAGCCCTAGCGGGGAGTCCTACAATGAGCAGTTCTTC. It yields the protein CASSPSGESYNEQFF.

This clonotype was picked up a small number of times. This chain joins TRBV6-5 and TRBJ1-2, with unresolved D. The V gene lost 5 bases and the J gene lost 1 base, with 8 bases spanning the gap. The length of the CDR3 is 13 residues. Germline V lookup: CDR1 MNHEY, CDR2 SVGAGI. The CDR3 DNA sequence: TGTGCCAGCAGTGTCCAGGTTAACTATGGCTACACCTTC. Translating gives CASSVQVNYGYTF.